The present entry profiles one T cell receptor (beta chain) with its context. The same CDR3 also results from other DNA sequences found in this sample. The sample is drawn from a study of blood T cell repertoires in COVID-19. Assay: immunoSEQ multiplex PCR; the TCRdb copy retains only in-frame clones and omits some. The sample lists some 190,000 clones; 65% to 85% were seen once. This CDR3 has 11 residues. V lost 5 bases and J 4 bases, leaving 5 bases between the germline ends. The chain uses TRBV12-3 or TRBV12-4 and TRBJ1-1, with no clear D. The sample was PBMCs or T cells enriched from blood (not recorded which). This TCR came from a woman aged 30 to 39 who had been exposed to COVID-19. In nucleotides, the CDR3 is TGTGCCAGCAGTCGGGGCACTGAAGCTTTCTTT. The encoded protein is CASSRGTEAFF.